This entry describes one T cell receptor (beta chain). Its antigen is unknown. Per-base qualities were not stored, and no clone one base away is much larger. These data belong to a study of CD8 T cells in ankylosing spondylitis (dated by TCRdb to about 2017). Notes on the research overall: The study profiled T cell receptor beta repertoires in healthy donors and ankylosing spondylitis patients to find disease-linked TCR variants. Peripheral blood samples were taken, and synovial fluid was additionally collected from ankylosing spondylitis patients. The full study cohort was made up of 25 ankylosing spondylitis patients and over 90 healthy donors. Here is what the overall study found, with its caveats: Some TCR beta motif variants had previously been reported in synovial fluid and blood of reactive arthritis patients, which suggested common disease-initiation mechanisms. In peripheral blood, the disease-linked clones were found at relatively low frequencies and had a CD8+ phenotype. A TCR beta motif of eight highly homologous amino acid variants appeared characteristic of blood from ankylosing spondylitis patients. According to the report, matched synovial fluid samples from ankylosing spondylitis patients were significantly enriched for the disease-linked clones.

Sequencer: Illumina HiSeq 2500. TCR beta libraries were prepared by quantitative 5'-RACE with molecular barcodes. The paper's data handling went like this. A new computational method based on a probabilistic model of VDJ rearrangement was used to identify disease-linked TCR variants. TCRdb reanalyzed the raw reads on its own, using fastp at Q25 for trimming and MiXCR for clone calling, and kept in-frame beta chains. Each entry is one CDR3 protein sequence, shown with its most common DNA and genes. The V and J calls here are based on TCRdb, not the publication. The sample contains 670,000 or so distinct CDR3 sequences, roughly 19% of them found a single time. The ten biggest clones cover under 20% of the sample. This TCR was recovered from a male donor with ankylosing spondylitis. Sequenced: blood, either unsorted or a sorted T cell fraction (not recorded which).

CDR3 loop: CASSTLPGTPGNTIYF. The nucleotide sequence reads TGTGCCAGTAGTACCCTTCCCGGGACACCTGGAAACACCATATATTTT. This chain is built from TRBV19 and TRBJ1-3; TRBD1 is a weak D gene call, 6 bases matching. The trim is 4 bases for V and 2 bases for J, with a gap of 15 bases between the germline ends. Looking up the germline V gene (reference sequence) yields CDR1 LNHDA and CDR2 SQIVND. The CDR3 measures 16 amino acids from cysteine to phenylalanine. Kept here is only the CDR3 DNA, which spans 48 bases and is read in frame from base 1.